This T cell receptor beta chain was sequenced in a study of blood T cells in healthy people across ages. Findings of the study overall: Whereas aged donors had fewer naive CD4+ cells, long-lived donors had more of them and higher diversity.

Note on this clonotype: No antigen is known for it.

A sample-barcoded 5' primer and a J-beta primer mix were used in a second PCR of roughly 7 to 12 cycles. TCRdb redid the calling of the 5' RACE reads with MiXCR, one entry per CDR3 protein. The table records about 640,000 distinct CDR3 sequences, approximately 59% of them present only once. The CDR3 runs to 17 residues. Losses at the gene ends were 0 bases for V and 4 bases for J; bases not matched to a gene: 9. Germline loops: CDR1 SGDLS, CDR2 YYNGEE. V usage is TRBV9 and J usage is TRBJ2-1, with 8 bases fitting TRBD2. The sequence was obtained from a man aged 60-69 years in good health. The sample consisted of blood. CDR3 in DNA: TGTGCCAGCAGCGTAGAAGGTAGCGGGGCGGGGTACAATGAGCAGTTCTTC. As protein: CASSVEGSGAGYNEQFF.